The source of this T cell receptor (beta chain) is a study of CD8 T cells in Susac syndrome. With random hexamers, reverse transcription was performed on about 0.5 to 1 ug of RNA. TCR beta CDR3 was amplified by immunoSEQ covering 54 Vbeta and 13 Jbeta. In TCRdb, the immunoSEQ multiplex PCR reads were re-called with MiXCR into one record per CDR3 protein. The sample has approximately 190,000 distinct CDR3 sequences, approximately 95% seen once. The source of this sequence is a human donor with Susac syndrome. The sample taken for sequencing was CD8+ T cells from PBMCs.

The CDR3 sequence is CASSAGLADLEQFF. CDR3 coding DNA: TGTGCCAGCAGCGCGGGACTAGCGGATCTTGAGCAGTTCTTC. The chain links TRBV9 to TRBJ2-1, with 11 bases identical to TRBD2. CDR3 length: 14 residues. V was clipped by 3 bases and J by 9 bases; unmatched bases: 5. CDR1 and CDR2 (germline): SGDLS, YYNGEE.